Listed here are 14 T cell receptor beta chains from one sample, sequenced in a study of PD-1 blockade in classical Hodgkin lymphoma. Patients all relapsed after autologous stem cell transplantation, and there was variation in brentuximab vedotin exposure. Libraries were prepared by immunoSEQ multiplex PCR; TCRdb keeps only in-frame clonotypes and omits some of them. The sample lists around 19,000 clones, more than 70% seen once, with about 5% in the top ten. Material: peripheral blood mononuclear cells (PBMCs), obtained at baseline. The receptors shown here come from a human donor with classical Hodgkin lymphoma.

This rearrangement joins TRBV9 to TRBJ2-3, with 8 bases lining up with TRBD2. This CDR3 is 15 amino acids long. The V gene end was trimmed by 2 bases and the J gene end by 1 base; junction bases not matched to a gene: 3. Looked up from germline, CDR1 is SGDLS and CDR2 is YYNGEE. The DNA of the CDR3 is TGTGCCAGCAGCGTGAGGCGGGAGGGCACAGATACGCAGTATTTT. It yields the protein CASSVRREGTDTQYF.

This clone has a handful of counts. V usage is TRBV6-5 and J usage is TRBJ1-5; no firm D call. V was cut by 6 bases and J by 0 bases, with 9 bases left in between. This CDR3 has 14 residues. Germline-derived CDR1 and CDR2 are MNHEY and SVGAGI. The CDR3: CASSTDYSNQPQHF. The CDR3 DNA is TGTGCCAGCAGCACCGATTATAGCAATCAGCCCCAGCATTTT.

The J gene is TRBJ1-5, the V gene TRBV5-1, with no clear D. With 0 bases removed from V and 5 bases from J, the gap between germline ends came to 9 bases. Germline CDR1 SGHRS, CDR2 YFSETQ. CDR3 size: 14 residues. This CDR3 reads CASSLDGSYQPQHF. The CDR3 DNA follows: TGCGCCAGCAGCTTGGACGGGAGCTATCAGCCCCAGCATTTT.

This clone was observed a single time. This chain connects TRBV9 to TRBJ1-5; 8 bases are a match to TRBD1. The CDR3 runs to 16 residues. With V trimmed by 0 bases and J by 5 bases, 7 bases remained unmatched. Germline assignment: CDR1 SGDLS and CDR2 YYNGEE. The CDR3, as DNA: TGTGCCAGCAGCGTAGGTCGGCAACAGGGGGATCAGCCCCAGCATTTT. Amino acids: CASSVGRQQGDQPQHF.

The chain couples TRBV6-1 to TRBJ2-2; D is unresolved. Trimming took off 5 bases at V and 3 bases at J, with 10 bases between the two ends. There are 14 residues in the CDR3. Germline V gene data show CDR1 as MNHNS and CDR2 as SASEGT. The chain's CDR3 is CASSNQRYTGELFF. Here the CDR3 DNA reads TGTGCCAGCAGTAACCAGCGATACACCGGGGAGCTGTTTTTT.

This clone showed up just a few times. V gene TRBV2 combines with J gene TRBJ2-1; 9 bases align to TRBD2. Trimming took 2 bases from V and 4 from J; bases not matched to a gene: 3. Germline V lookup: CDR1 SNHLY, CDR2 FYNNEI. The CDR3 contains 15 residues. The CDR3 nucleotides are TGTGCCAGCAGTGAATTAGCGGGGGTTTACAATGAGCAGTTCTTC. Translated, it gives CASSELAGVYNEQFF.

The rearrangement links TRBV29-1 to TRBJ2-7, with 15 nucleotides matching TRBD2. The CDR3 is made up of 17 amino acids. J gave up 0 bases and V 3 bases, and 6 bases lay outside the gene matches. The germline V gene encodes CDR1 SQVTM and CDR2 ANQGSEA. CDR3 nucleotides: TGCAGCGTTGAGGGACTAGCGGGGGGCTACAGCTCCTACGAGCAGTACTTC. Protein: CSVEGLAGGYSSYEQYF.

The chain couples TRBV7-9 to TRBJ1-1, with D perhaps matching TRBD1 (6 bases). From germline, CDR1 is SEHNR and CDR2 FQNEAQ (reference sequence). The CDR3 loop spans 13 amino acids. Trimming pared 7 bases from V and 7 bases from J, leaving 16 bases between. The CDR3 nucleotides are TGTGCCAGCACCCTGGACAGCGTAAGTGAAGCTTTCTTT. Its translation: CASTLDSVSEAFF.

This clone has a single count. This chain links TRBV6-5 with TRBJ1-5; unclear D gene. From germline, CDR1 is MNHEY and CDR2 SVGAGI. V shed 5 bases and J shed 6 bases, with 17 bases lying between them. CDR3 length: 15 residues. The CDR3 DNA sequence: TGTGCCAGCAGTGGGCCCTTGGGCATCGGTCAGCCCCAGCATTTT. Amino acid sequence: CASSGPLGIGQPQHF.

The genes are TRBV7-2 and TRBJ2-3; D unclear. The germline V gene encodes CDR1 SGHTA and CDR2 FQGNSA. CDR3 length: 12 residues. The V and J ends lost 3 bases and 5 bases respectively, with 6 bases between them. CDR3 in DNA: TGTGCCAGCAGCTTGATAGGAGATACGCAGTATTTT. This encodes CASSLIGDTQYF.

This sequence joins TRBV7-2 and TRBJ2-3, with D possibly being TRBD2 (6 bases). Trimming left V 6 bases short and J 8 bases short, with 15 bases between. Germline V gene lookup returns CDR1 SGHTA and CDR2 FQGNSA. The CDR3 has 13 residues. The CDR3 coding sequence is TGTGCCAGCAGGGCTAGCCCCGGGGGTACGCAGTATTTT. Translated, it gives CASRASPGGTQYF.

This clone has more than one count but fewer than ten. The genes are TRBV28 and TRBJ1-1, with a possible D match to TRBD1 (5 bases). The CDR3 covers 14 residues. Germline CDR1 is MDHEN and CDR2 is SYDVKM. V lost 3 bases to trimming and J lost 0 bases, with 8 bases between them. In nucleotides, the CDR3 is TGTGCCAGCAGTTTTCACAGGTTGAACACTGAAGCTTTCTTT. It specifies CASSFHRLNTEAFF. The entire variable domain, with the rest obtained from reference TRBV28 and TRBJ1-1, is as follows: DVKVTQSSRYLVKRTGEKVFLECVQDMDHENMFWYRQDPGLGLRLIYFSYDVKMKEKGDIPEGYSVSREKKERFSLILESASTNQTSMYLCASSFHRLNTEAFFGQGTRLTVV.

In its sample, this clone was seen a few times. The chain links TRBV9 to TRBJ2-3; D is unresolved. The CDR3 runs to 12 residues. Looked up from germline, CDR1 is SGDLS and CDR2 is YYNGEE. V was pared by 3 bases and J by 3 bases, with 5 bases between. The CDR3 nucleotides are TGTGCCAGCAGCGCCCGAACAGATACGCAGTATTTT. It codes for CASSARTDTQYF.

The chain is built from TRBV4-1 and TRBJ2-7, with TRBD2 identical over 12 bases. Germline CDR1 is MGHRA and CDR2 is YSYEKL. V lost 4 bases to trimming and J lost 7 bases; unmatched junction nucleotides: 14. The CDR3 sequence is 17 residues long. The CDR3 DNA sequence: TGCGCCAGCAGCCGTGCTAGGACTAGCGGGACTTTAGAGGAGCAGTACTTC. Translating gives CASSRARTSGTLEEQYF.